The table lists the clone carrying this TCR beta chain with many counts. This specimen belongs to a study of T cells after yellow fever vaccination. This CDR3 spans 15 amino acids. Per germline, CDR1 MDHEN and CDR2 SYDVKM. Trimming cost V 6 bases and J 2 bases, with 14 bases left between them. TCRdb re-called the 5' RACE reads through MiXCR, storing one row per CDR3 protein. The sample yields more than 110,000 distinct CDR3 sequences, 5% to 8% seen once. The sequenced sample was CD4+ T cells sorted from PBMCs, obtained 10 days after the yellow fever booster vaccination. The sequence was collected from a man aged 25 to 45 who received the YFV17D yellow fever vaccine. The rearrangement joins TRBV28 to TRBJ1-5; the D gene is possibly TRBD1 (6 bases). The CDR3 DNA sequence: TGTGCCAGCAGCGGAGGGGGGGTGGGCAATCAGCCCCAGCATTTT. This translates into CASSGGGVGNQPQHF.